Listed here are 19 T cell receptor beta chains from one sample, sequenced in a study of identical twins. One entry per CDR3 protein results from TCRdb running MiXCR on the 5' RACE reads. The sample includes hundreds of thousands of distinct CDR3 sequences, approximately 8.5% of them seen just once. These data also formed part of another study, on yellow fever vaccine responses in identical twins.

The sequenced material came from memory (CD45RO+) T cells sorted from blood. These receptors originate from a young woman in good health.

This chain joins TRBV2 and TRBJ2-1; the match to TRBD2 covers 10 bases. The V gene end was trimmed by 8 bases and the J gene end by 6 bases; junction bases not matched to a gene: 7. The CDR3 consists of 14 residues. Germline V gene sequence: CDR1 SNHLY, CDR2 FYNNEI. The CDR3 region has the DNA TGTGCCAGCCAAGCGGGGGGGCCGGTCAATGAGCAGTTCTTC. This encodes CASQAGGPVNEQFF.

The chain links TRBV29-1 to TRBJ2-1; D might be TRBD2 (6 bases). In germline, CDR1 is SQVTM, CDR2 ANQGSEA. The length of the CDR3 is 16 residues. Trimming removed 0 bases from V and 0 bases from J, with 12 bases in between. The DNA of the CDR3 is TGCAGCGTTGAAGATCGGGACGGGAGCTCCTACAATGAGCAGTTCTTC. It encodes CSVEDRDGSSYNEQFF.

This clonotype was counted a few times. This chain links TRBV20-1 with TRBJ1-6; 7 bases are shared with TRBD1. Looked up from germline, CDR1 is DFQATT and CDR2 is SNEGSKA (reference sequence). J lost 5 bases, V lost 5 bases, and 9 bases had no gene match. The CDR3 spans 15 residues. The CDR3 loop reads CSASSGTVNNSPLHF. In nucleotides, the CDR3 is TGCAGTGCTTCCTCCGGGACAGTCAATAATTCACCCCTCCACTTT.

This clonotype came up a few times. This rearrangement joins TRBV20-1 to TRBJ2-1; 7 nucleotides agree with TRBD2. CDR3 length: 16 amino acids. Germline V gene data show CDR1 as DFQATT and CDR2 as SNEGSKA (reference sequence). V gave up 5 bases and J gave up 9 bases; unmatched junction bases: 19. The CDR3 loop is CSAPTRTSRGDGEQFF. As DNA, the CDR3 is TGCAGTGCTCCCACCCGGACTAGTCGCGGAGATGGTGAGCAGTTCTTC.

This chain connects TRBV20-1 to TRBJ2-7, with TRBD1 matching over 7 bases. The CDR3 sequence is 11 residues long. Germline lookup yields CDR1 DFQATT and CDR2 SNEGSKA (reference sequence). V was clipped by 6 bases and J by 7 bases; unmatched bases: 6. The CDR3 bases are TGCAGTGCGAAGACAGGGCAGGAGCAGTACGTC. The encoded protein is CSAKTGQEQYV.

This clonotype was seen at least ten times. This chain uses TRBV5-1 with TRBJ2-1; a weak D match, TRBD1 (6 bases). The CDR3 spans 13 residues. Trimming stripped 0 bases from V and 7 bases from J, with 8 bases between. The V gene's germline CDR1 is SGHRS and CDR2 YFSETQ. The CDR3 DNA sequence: TGCGCCAGCAGCTTGGCTAGGGGGAATGAGCAGTTCTTC. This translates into CASSLARGNEQFF.

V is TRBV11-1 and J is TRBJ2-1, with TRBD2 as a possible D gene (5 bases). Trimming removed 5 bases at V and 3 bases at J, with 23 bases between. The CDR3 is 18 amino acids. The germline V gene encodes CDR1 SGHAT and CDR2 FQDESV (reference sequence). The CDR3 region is CASSLITSMGTHYNEQFF. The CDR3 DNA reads TGTGCCAGCAGCCTGATTACTAGTATGGGAACCCACTACAATGAGCAGTTCTTC.

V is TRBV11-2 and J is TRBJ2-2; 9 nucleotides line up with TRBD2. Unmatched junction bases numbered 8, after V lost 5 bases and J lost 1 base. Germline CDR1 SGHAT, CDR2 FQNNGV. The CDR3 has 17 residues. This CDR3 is CASSPGPAGGNTGELFF. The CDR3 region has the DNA TGTGCCAGCAGCCCAGGGCCAGCGGGAGGGAACACCGGGGAGCTGTTTTTT.

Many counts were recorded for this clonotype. The CDR3 loop is CASSPRTSEQETQYF. The CDR3 DNA sequence: TGCGCCAGCAGCCCCCGGACTAGCGAACAAGAGACCCAGTACTTC. This chain uses TRBV5-1 with TRBJ2-5; 9 bases are shared with TRBD2. The CDR3 contains 15 residues. V gave up 4 bases and J gave up 2 bases; unmatched junction bases: 6. Germline CDR1 is SGHRS and CDR2 is YFSETQ.

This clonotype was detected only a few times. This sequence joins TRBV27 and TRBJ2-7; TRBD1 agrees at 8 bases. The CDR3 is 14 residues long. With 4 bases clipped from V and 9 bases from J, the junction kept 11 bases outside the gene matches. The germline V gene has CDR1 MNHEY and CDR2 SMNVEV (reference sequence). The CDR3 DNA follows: TGTGCCAGCAGTTCCCCCGGACAGGGTGTTGGGCAGTACTTC. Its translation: CASSSPGQGVGQYF.

The chain's CDR3 is CASSLTAQGIKGYTF. Written as DNA, the CDR3 is TGTGCCAGCAGCCTAACGGCACAGGGGATCAAGGGCTACACCTTC. The J gene is TRBJ1-2, the V gene TRBV7-8, with TRBD1 matching over 7 bases. V lost 5 bases and J lost 8; bases outside the gene matches: 14. The CDR3 covers 15 residues. CDR1 is SGHVS, CDR2 FQNEAQ, per germline. The variable domain in full, completed from reference TRBV7-8 and TRBJ1-2, reads GAGVSQSPRYKVAKRGQDVALRCDPISGHVSLFWYQQALGQGPEFLTYFQNEAQLDKSGLPSDRFFAERPEGSVSTLKIQRTQQEDSAVYLCASSLTAQGIKGYTFGSGTRLTVV.

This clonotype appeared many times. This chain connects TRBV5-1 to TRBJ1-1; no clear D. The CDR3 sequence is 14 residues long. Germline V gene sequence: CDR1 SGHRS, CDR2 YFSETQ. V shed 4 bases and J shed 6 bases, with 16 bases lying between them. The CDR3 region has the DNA TGCGCCAGCAGCGCGGCGTCGGAGGGCTCTGAAGCTTTCTTT. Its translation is CASSAASEGSEAFF.

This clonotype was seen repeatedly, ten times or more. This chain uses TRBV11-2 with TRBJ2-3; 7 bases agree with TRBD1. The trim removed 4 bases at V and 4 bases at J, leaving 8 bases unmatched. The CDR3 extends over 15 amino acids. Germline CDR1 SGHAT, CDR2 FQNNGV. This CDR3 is CASSSRQGLADTQYF. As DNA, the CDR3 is TGTGCCAGCAGCTCCCGACAGGGTCTTGCAGATACGCAGTATTTT. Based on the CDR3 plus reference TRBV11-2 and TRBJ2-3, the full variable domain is EAGVAQSPRYKIIEKRQSVAFWCNPISGHATLYWYQQILGQGPKLLIQFQNNGVVDDSQLPKDRFSAERLKGVDSTLKIQPAKLEDSAVYLCASSSRQGLADTQYFGPGTRLTVL.

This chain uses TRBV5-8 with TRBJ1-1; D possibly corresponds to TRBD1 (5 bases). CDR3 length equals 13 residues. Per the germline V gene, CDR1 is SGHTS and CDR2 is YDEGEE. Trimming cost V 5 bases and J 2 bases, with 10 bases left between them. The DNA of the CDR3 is TGTGCCAGCAGTTGGGACCTAAACACTGAAGCTTTCTTT. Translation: CASSWDLNTEAFF. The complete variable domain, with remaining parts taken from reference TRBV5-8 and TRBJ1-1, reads EAGVTQSPTHLIKTRGQQATLRCSPISGHTSVYWYQQALGLGLQFLLWYDEGEERNRGNFPPRFSGRQFPNYSSELNVNALELEDSALYLCASSWDLNTEAFFGQGTRLTVV.

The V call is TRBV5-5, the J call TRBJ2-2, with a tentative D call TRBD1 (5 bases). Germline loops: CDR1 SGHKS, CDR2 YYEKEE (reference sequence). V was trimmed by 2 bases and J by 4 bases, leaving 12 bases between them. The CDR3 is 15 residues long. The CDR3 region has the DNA TGTGCCAGCAGCTTCGCGCAGGGCGCCACCGGGGAGCTGTTTTTT. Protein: CASSFAQGATGELFF.

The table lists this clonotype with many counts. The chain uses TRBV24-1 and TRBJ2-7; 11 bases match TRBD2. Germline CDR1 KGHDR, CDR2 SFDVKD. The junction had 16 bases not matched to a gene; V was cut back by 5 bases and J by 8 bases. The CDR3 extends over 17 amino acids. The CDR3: CATSGASGRSTGDKQYF. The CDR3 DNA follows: TGTGCCACCAGTGGTGCTAGCGGGAGGTCCACCGGGGATAAGCAGTACTTC.

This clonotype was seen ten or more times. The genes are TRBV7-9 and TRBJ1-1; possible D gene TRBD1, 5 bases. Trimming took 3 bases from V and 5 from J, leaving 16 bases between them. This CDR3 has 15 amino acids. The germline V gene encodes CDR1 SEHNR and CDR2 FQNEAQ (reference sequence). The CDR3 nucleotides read TGTGCCAGCAGCTTCCGGGACGGCCTTGGGACTGAAGCTTTCTTT. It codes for CASSFRDGLGTEAFF.

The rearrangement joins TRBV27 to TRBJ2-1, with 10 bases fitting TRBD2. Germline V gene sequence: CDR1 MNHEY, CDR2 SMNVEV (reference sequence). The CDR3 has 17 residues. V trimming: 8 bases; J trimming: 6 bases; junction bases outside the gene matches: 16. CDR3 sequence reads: CASGLPTPSGSSNEQFF. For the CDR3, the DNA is TGTGCCAGCGGGTTACCCACCCCTAGCGGGAGTTCCAATGAGCAGTTCTTC.

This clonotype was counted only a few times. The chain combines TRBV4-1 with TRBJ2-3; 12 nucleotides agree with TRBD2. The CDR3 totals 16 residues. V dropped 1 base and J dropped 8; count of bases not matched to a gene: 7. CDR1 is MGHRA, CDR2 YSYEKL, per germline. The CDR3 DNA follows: TGCGCCAGCAGCCAAGGCCTAGCGGGAGGGCCCGTTACGCAGTATTTT. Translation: CASSQGLAGGPVTQYF.